This TCR beta chain was retrieved from a study of T-cell reconstitution after alpha-beta-depleted transplantation in children. Trimming stripped 2 bases from V and 7 bases from J, with 9 bases between. In germline, CDR1 is SGHKS, CDR2 YYEKEE (reference sequence). The CDR3 loop spans 12 amino acids. Of note for this clonotype: Its target is not known.

The study, taken as a whole, reports: Newly produced T cells mostly provided counts and TCRbeta diversity after one year, as hyperexpanded clones declined. There were reportedly several hundred expanded graft clones from which alpha-beta T cells came about two months after transplant. Diversity of TCRbeta at day 60 was high in some patients, arising from surviving recipient T cells and thymic progenitors.

The authors prepared the TCRbeta library with unique molecular identifiers. TCRdb reprocessed the PCR reads via MiXCR and lists one record per CDR3 protein. The sample holds around 76,000 distinct CDR3 sequences, over 15% seen once. Material: PBMCs, mostly from graft donor cells, obtained 360 days after TCRalphabeta/CD19-depleted stem cell transplant. The clonotype originates from a male patient aged 2 to 9 who had a stem cell transplant for acute lymphoblastic leukemia, so the T cells may come from the graft donor. The chain links TRBV5-5 to TRBJ1-1; D is ambiguous. This chain's CDR3 is CASSFFRHEAFF. The CDR3 nucleotides read TGTGCCAGCAGCTTTTTTAGACATGAAGCTTTCTTT.